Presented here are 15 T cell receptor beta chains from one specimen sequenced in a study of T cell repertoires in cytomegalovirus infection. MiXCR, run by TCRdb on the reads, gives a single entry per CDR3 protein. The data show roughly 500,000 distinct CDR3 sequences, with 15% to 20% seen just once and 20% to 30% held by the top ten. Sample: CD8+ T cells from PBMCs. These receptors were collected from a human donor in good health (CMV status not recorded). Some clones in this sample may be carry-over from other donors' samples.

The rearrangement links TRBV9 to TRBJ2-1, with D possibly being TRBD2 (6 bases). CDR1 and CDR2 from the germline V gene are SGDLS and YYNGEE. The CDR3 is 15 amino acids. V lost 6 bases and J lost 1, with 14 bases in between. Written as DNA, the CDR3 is TGTGCCAGCACCGTGGACGGGAGTTCCTACAATGAGCAGTTCTTC. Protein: CASTVDGSSYNEQFF.

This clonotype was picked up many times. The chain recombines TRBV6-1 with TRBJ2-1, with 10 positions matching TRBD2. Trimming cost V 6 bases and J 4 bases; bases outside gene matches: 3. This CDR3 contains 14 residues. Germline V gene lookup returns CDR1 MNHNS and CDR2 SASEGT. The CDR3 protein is CASRWTSGYNEQFF. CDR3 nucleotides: TGTGCCAGCAGATGGACTAGCGGTTACAATGAGCAGTTCTTC.

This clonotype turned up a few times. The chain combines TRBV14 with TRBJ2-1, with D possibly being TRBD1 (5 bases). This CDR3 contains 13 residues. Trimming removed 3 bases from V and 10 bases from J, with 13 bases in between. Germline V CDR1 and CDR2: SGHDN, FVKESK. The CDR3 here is CASSHDSLWEQFF. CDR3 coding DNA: TGTGCCAGCAGCCATGACAGTCTTTGGGAGCAGTTCTTC.

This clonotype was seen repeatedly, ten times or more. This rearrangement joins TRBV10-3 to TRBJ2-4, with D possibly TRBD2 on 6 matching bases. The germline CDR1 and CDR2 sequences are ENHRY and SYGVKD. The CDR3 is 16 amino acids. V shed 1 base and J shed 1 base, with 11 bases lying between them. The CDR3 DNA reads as TGTGCCATCAGTGAGTTCGAGGGACTGGCCAAAAACATTCAGTACTTC. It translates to CAISEFEGLAKNIQYF.

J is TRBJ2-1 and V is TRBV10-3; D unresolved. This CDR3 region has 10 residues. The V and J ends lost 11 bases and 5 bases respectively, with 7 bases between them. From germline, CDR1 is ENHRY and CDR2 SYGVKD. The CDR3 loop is CAVWNNEQFF. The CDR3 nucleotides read TGTGCCGTGTGGAACAATGAGCAGTTCTTC.

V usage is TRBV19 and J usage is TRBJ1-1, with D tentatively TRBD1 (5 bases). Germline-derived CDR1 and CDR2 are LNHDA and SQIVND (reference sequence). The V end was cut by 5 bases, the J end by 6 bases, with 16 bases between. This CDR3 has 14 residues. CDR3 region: CASSDDSRDAEAFF. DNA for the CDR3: TGTGCCAGTAGTGACGACAGCCGGGACGCTGAAGCTTTCTTT.

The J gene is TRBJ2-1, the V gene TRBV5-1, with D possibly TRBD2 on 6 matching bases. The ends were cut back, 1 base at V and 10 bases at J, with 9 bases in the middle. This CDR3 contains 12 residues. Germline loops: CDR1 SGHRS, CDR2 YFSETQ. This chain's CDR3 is CASSLTSREQFF. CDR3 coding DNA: TGCGCCAGCAGCTTGACTAGCCGGGAGCAGTTCTTC.

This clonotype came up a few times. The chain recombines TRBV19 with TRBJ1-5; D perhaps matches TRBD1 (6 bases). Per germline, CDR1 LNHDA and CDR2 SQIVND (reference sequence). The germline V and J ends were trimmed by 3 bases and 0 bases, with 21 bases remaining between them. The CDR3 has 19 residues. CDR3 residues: CASSIPSDSPGNSNQPQHF. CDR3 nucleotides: TGTGCCAGTAGTATCCCCTCGGACAGCCCAGGAAATAGCAATCAGCCCCAGCATTTT.

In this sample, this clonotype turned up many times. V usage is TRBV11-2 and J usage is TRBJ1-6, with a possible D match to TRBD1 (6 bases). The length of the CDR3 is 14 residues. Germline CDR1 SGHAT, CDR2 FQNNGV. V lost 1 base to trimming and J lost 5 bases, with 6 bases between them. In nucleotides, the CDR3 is TGTGCCAGCAGCTTAGCAGGGGATAATTCACCCCTCCACTTT. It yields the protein CASSLAGDNSPLHF.

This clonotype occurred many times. CDR3 DNA: TGTGCCACCCCGGATCAGGGGACCACTGAAGCTTTCTTT. Its protein is CATPDQGTTEAFF. The chain recombines TRBV6-1 with TRBJ1-1, with D possibly TRBD1 on 6 matching bases. This CDR3 region has 13 residues. Germline V gene lookup returns CDR1 MNHNS and CDR2 SASEGT. The germline V and J ends were trimmed by 10 bases and 4 bases, with 16 bases remaining between them.

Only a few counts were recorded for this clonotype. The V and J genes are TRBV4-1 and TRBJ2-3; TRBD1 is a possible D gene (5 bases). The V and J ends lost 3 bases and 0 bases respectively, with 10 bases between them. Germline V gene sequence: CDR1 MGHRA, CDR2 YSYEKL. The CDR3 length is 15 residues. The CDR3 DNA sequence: TGCGCCAGCAGCCAGCCCCAGGGTAGCACAGATACGCAGTATTTT. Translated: CASSQPQGSTDTQYF.

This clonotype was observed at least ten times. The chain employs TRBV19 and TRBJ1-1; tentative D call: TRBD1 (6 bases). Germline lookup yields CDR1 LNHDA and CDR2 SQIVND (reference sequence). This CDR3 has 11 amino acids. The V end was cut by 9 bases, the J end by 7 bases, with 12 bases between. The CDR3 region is CASEGGLEAFF. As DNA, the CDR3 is TGTGCCAGCGAGGGGGGACTTGAAGCTTTCTTT.

CDR3 protein: CASSVAKTSGRGNEQFF. DNA of the CDR3: TGTGCCAGCAGCGTAGCAAAGACTAGCGGGAGAGGCAATGAGCAGTTCTTC. The chain joins TRBV9 to TRBJ2-1, with 12 positions matching TRBD2. V trimming: 0 bases; J trimming: 6 bases; junction bases outside the gene matches: 7. The CDR3 spans 17 residues. Germline V gene sequence: CDR1 SGDLS, CDR2 YYNGEE.

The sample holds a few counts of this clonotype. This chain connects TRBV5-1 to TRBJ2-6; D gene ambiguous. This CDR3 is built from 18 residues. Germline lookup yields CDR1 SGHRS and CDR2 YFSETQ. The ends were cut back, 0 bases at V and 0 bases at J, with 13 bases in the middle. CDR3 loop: CASSLGPLPFSGANVLTF. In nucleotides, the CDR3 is TGCGCCAGCAGCTTGGGCCCGCTTCCTTTCTCTGGGGCCAACGTCCTGACTTTC. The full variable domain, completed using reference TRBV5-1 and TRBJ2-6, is KAGVTQTPRYLIKTRGQQVTLSCSPISGHRSVSWYQQTPGQGLQFLFEYFSETQRNKGNFPGRFSGRQFSNSRSEMNVSTLELGDSALYLCASSLGPLPFSGANVLTFGAGSRLTVL.

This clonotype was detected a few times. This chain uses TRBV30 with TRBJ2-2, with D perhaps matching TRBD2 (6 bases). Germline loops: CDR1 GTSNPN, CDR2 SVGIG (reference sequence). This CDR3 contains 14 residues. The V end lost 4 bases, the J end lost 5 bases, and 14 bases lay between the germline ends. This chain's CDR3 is CAWTLGAGTGELFF. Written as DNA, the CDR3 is TGTGCCTGGACCTTAGGGGCGGGAACCGGGGAGCTGTTTTTT. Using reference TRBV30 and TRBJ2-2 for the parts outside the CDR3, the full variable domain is SQTIHQWPATLVQPVGSPLSLECTVEGTSNPNLYWYRQAAGRGLQLLFYSVGIGQISSEVPQNLSASRPQDRQFILSSKKLLLSDSGFYLCAWTLGAGTGELFFGEGSRLTVL.